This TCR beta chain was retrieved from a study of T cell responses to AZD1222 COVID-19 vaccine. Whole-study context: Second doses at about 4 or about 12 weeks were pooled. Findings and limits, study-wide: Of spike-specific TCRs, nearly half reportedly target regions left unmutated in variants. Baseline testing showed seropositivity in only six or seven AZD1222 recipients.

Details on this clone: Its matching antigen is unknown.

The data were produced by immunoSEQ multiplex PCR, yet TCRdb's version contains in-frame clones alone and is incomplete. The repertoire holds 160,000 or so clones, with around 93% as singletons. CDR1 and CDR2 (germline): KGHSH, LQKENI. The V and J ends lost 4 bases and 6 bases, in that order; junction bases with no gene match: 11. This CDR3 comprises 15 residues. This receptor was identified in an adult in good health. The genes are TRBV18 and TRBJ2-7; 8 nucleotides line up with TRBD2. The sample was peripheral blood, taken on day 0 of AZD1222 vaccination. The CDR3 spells CASSLGVAGPFEQYF. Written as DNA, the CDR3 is TGTGCCAGCTCACTAGGGGTAGCGGGACCGTTCGAGCAGTACTTC.